The present TCR beta chain was sequenced within a study of identifying expanded T cells in peripheral blood. Germline CDR1 is SGHNT and CDR2 is YENEEA. Trimming cost V 8 bases and J 1 base, with 9 bases left between them. This CDR3 has 13 residues. This clone has at least ten counts. Its antigen is still unknown. During the collection period, no donor immune events like infections were recorded. Broader study findings: Technical replicates showed roughly 1.2 changed clones; approximately two weeks roughly 18; four weeks 19. Variance in clone template counts between roughly two-week samples significantly increased with total template count across all healthy donors.

Profiling relied on immunoSEQ multiplex PCR, and the TCRdb table lists in-frame clones only, not all of them. The table shows some 120,000 clones, with more than 75% occurring only once. V is TRBV11-3 and J is TRBJ1-3; D not resolved. The sequenced sample was blood. The receptor's source is a person between 18 and 75 years old in good health. This chain's CDR3 is CASQTDSGNTIYF. The CDR3 nucleotides are TGTGCCAGCCAGACGGATTCTGGAAACACCATATATTTT.